The sequence of this T cell receptor (beta chain) was determined in a study of OX40 agonist ivuxolimab in advanced cancers. Trimming at V came to 3 bases and at J to 5 bases, leaving 8 bases not matched to a gene. CDR3 size: 15 residues. From germline, CDR1 is MNHEY and CDR2 SMNVEV (reference sequence). Profiled with immunoSEQ multiplex PCR; TCRdb holds only in-frame clones, not every one. The sample yields tens of thousands of clones, about 87% seen once. This clone was counted between two and nine times. The chain employs TRBV27 and TRBJ1-2, with TRBD1 matching over 8 bases. The origin of this receptor is an adult with an advanced solid tumor such as melanoma, head and neck, liver or kidney cancer. The sample was CD4+ or CD8+ T cells sorted from blood, taken in a trial of the OX40 agonist ivuxolimab. CDR3 residues: CASSLVSQGEYGYTF. The CDR3 DNA reads as TGTGCCAGCAGTTTGGTGTCACAGGGGGAATATGGCTACACCTTC.